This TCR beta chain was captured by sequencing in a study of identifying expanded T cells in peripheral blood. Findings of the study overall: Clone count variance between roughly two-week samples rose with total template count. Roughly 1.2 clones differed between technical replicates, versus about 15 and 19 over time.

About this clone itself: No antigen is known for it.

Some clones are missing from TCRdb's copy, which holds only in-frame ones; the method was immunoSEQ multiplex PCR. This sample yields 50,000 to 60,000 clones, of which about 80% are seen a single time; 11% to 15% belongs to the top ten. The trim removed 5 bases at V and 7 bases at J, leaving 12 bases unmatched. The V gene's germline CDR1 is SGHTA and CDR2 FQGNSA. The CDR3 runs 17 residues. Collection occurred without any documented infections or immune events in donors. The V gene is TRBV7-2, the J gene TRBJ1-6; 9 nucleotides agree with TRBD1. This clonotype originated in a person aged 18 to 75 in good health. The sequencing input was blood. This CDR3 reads CASSALGGQGKNSPLHF. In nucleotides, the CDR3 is TGTGCCAGCAGCGCCCTAGGGGGACAGGGAAAAAATTCACCCCTCCACTTT.